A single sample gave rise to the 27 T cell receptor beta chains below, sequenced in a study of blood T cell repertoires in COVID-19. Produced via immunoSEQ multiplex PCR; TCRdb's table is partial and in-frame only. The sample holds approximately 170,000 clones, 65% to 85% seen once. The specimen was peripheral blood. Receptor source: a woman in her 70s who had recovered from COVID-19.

The CDR3, as DNA: TGCGCCAGCAGGGCTGTGGACACCGGGGAGCTGTTTTTT. This codes for CASRAVDTGELFF. The genes are TRBV5-1 and TRBJ2-2; D uncertain. From germline, CDR1 is SGHRS and CDR2 YFSETQ. The CDR3 consists of 13 residues. Trimming shortened V by 5 bases and J by 3 bases, and 8 bases separated the two germline ends.

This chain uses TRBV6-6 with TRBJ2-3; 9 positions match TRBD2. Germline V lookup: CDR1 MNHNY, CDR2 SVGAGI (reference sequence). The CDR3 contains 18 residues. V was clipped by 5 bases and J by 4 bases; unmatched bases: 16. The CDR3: CASSLGASGARGADTQYF. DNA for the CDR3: TGTGCCAGCAGTCTCGGGGCTAGCGGGGCCCGGGGGGCAGATACGCAGTATTTT.

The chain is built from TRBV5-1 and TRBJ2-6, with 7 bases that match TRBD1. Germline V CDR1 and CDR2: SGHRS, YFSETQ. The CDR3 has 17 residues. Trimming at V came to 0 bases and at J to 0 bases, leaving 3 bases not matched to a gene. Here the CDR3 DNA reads TGCGCCAGCAGCTTGGTCCGGGACAGCTCTGGGGCCAACGTCCTGACTTTC. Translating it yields CASSLVRDSSGANVLTF. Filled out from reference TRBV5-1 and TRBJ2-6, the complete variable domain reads KAGVTQTPRYLIKTRGQQVTLSCSPISGHRSVSWYQQTPGQGLQFLFEYFSETQRNKGNFPGRFSGRQFSNSRSEMNVSTLELGDSALYLCASSLVRDSSGANVLTFGAGSRLTVL.

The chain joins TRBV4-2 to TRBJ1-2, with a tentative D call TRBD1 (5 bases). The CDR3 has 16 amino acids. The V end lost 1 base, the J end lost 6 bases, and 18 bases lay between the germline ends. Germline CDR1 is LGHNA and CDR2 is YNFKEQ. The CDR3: CASSQGQLGRLDGYTF. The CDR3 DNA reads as TGTGCCAGCAGCCAAGGCCAGCTGGGGCGATTGGATGGCTACACCTTC.

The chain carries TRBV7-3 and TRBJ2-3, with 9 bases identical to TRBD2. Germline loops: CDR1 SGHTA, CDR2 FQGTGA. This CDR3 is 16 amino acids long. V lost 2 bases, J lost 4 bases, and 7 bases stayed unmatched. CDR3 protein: CASSLRASGAPDTQYF. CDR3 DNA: TGTGCCAGCAGCTTACGGGCTAGCGGGGCTCCAGATACGCAGTATTTT.

The CDR3 DNA reads as TGTGCCTGGAGGGACGGACAGGGCGGGGAAAAACTGTTTTTT. This sequence encodes CAWRDGQGGEKLFF. The chain combines TRBV30 with TRBJ1-4, with 8 nucleotides matching TRBD1. CDR3 length equals 14 residues. CDR1 and CDR2 from the germline V gene are GTSNPN and SVGIG (reference sequence). With 3 bases clipped from V and 8 bases from J, the junction kept 8 bases outside the gene matches.

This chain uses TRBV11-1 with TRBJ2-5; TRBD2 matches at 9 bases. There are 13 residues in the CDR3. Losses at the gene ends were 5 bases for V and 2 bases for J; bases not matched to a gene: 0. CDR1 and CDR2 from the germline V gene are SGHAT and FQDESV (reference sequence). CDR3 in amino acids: CASSAGGQETQYF. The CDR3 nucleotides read TGTGCCAGCAGCGCGGGGGGGCAAGAGACCCAGTACTTC. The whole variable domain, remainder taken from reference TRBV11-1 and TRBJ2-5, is EAEVAQSPRYKITEKSQAVAFWCDPISGHATLYWYRQILGQGPELLVQFQDESVVDDSQLPKDRFSAERLKGVDSTLKIQPAELGDSAMYLCASSAGGQETQYFGPGTRLLVL.

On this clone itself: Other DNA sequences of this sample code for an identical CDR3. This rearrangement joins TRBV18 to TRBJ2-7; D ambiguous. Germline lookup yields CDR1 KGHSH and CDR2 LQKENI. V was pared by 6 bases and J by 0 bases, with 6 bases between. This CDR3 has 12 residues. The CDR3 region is CASSPSSYEQYF. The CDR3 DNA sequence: TGTGCCAGCTCTCCTAGCTCCTACGAGCAGTACTTC. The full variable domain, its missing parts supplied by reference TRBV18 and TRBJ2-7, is NAGVMQNPRHLVRRRGQEARLRCSPMKGHSHVYWYRQLPEEGLKFMVYLQKENIIDESGMPKERFSAEFPKEGPSILRIQQVVRGDSAAYFCASSPSSYEQYFGPGTRLTVT.

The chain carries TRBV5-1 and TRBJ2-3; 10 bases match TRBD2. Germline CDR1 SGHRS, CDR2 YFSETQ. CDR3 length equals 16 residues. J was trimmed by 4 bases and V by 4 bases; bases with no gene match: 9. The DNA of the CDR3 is TGCGCCAGCAGCGCCACAGCGGGAGGGCCAGCAGATACGCAGTATTTT. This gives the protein CASSATAGGPADTQYF.

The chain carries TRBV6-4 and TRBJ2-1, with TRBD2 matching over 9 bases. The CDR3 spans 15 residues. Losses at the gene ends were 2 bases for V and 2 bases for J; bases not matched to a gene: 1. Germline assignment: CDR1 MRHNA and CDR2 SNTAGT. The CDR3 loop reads CASSDLAGPYNEQFF. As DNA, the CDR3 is TGTGCCAGCAGTGACCTAGCGGGACCCTACAATGAGCAGTTCTTC.

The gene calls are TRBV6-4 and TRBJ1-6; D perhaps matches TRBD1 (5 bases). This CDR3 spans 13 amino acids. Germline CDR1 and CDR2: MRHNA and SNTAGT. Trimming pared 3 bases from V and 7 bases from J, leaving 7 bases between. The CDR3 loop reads CASSEGQNSPLHF. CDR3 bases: TGTGCCAGCAGTGAAGGACAAAATTCACCCCTCCACTTT.

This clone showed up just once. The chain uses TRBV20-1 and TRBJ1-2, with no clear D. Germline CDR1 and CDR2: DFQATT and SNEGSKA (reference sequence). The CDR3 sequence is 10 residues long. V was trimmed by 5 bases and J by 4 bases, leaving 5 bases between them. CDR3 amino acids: CSALLYGYTF. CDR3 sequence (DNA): TGCAGTGCTCTTCTCTATGGCTACACCTTC.

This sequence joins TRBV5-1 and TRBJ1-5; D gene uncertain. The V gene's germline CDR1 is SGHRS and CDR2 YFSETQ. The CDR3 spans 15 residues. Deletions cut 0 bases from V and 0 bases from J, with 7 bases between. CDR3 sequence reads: CASSLGPNSNQPQHF. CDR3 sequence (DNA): TGCGCCAGCAGCTTGGGGCCAAATAGCAATCAGCCCCAGCATTTT.

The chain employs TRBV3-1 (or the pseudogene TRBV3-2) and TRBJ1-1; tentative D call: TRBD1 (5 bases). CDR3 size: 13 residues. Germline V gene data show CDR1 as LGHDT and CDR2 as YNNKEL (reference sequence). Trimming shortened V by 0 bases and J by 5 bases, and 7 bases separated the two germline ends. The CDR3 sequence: CASSQEGGTEAFF. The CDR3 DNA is TGTGCCAGCAGCCAAGAGGGGGGGACTGAAGCTTTCTTT.

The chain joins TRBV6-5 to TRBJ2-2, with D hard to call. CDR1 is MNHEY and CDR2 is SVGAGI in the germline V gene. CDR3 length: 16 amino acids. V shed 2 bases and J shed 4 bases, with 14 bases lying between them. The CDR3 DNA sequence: TGTGCCAGCAGTTACGGTTCGAAGAGCCGCACCGGGGAGCTGTTTTTT. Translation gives CASSYGSKSRTGELFF.

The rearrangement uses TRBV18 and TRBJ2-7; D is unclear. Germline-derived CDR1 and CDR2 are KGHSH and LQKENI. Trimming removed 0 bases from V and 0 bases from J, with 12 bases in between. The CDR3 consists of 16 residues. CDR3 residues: CASSPPGSFNSYEQYF. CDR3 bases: TGTGCCAGCTCACCACCGGGCAGCTTTAACTCCTACGAGCAGTACTTC. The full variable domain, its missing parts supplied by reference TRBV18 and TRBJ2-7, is NAGVMQNPRHLVRRRGQEARLRCSPMKGHSHVYWYRQLPEEGLKFMVYLQKENIIDESGMPKERFSAEFPKEGPSILRIQQVVRGDSAAYFCASSPPGSFNSYEQYFGPGTRLTVT.

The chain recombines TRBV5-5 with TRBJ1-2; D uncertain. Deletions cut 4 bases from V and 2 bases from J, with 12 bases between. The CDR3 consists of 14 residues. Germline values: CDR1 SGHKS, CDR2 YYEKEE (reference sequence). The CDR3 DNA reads TGTGCCAGCAGCACACCCCAGAGGAACTATGGCTACACCTTC. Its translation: CASSTPQRNYGYTF. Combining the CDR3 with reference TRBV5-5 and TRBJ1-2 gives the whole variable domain DAGVTQSPTHLIKTRGQQVTLRCSPISGHKSVSWYQQVLGQGPQFIFQYYEKEERGRGNFPDRFSARQFPNYSSELNVNALLLGDSALYLCASSTPQRNYGYTFGSGTRLTVV.

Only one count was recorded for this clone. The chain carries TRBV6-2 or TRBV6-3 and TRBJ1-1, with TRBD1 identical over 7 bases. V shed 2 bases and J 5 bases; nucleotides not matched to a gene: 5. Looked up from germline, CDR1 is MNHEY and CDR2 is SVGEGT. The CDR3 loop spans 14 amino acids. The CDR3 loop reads CASSYRGRVTEAFF. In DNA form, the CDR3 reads TGTGCCAGCAGTTACAGGGGGCGGGTGACTGAAGCTTTCTTT.

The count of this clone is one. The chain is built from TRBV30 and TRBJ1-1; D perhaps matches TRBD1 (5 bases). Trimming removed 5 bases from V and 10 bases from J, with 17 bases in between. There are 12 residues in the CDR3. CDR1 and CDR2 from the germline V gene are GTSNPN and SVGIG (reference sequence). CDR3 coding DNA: TGTGCCTGGCGGTGGGGGAGGGTCCTAGCTTTCTTT. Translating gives CAWRWGRVLAFF.

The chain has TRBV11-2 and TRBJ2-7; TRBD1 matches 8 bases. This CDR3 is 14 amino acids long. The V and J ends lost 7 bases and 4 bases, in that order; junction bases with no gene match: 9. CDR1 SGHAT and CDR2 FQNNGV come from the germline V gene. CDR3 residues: CASTPDRATYEQYF. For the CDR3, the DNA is TGTGCCAGCACGCCGGACAGGGCAACATACGAGCAGTACTTC. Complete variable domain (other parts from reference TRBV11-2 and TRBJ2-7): EAGVAQSPRYKIIEKRQSVAFWCNPISGHATLYWYQQILGQGPKLLIQFQNNGVVDDSQLPKDRFSAERLKGVDSTLKIQPAKLEDSAVYLCASTPDRATYEQYFGPGTRLTVT.

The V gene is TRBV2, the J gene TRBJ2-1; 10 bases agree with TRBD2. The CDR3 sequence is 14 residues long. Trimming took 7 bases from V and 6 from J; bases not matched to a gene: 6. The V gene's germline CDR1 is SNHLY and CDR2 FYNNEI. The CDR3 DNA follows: TGTGCCAGCAACATCGAGCGGGGGGGCAATGAGCAGTTCTTC. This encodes CASNIERGGNEQFF.

CDR3 in DNA: TGTGCCAGCAGCAAGCCCCAAGCGGGAGGCCCGGGTGAGCAGTACTTC. It yields the protein CASSKPQAGGPGEQYF. This rearrangement joins TRBV5-6 to TRBJ2-7; 9 nucleotides line up with TRBD2. The germline V gene encodes CDR1 SGHDT and CDR2 YYEEEE. Trimming cost V 4 bases and J 7 bases; bases outside gene matches: 15. This CDR3 contains 16 residues.

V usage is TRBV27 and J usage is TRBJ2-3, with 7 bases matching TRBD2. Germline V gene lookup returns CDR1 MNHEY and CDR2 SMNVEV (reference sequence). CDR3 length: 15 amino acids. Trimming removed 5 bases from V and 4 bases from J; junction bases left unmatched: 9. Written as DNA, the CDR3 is TGTGCCAGCAGTGCGGGAGCGGGGAGCGCAGATACGCAGTATTTT. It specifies CASSAGAGSADTQYF.

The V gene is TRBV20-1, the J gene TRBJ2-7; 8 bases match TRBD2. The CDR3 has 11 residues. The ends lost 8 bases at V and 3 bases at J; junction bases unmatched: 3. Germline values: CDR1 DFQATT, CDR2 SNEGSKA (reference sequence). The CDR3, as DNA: TGCAGTCCCAGCGGGGGCTACGAGCAGTACTTC. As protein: CSPSGGYEQYF.

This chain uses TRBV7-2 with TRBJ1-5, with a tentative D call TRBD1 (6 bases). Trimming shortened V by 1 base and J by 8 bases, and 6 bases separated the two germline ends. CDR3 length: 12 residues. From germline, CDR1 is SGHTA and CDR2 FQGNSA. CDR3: CASSLGDKPQHF. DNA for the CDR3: TGTGCCAGCAGCTTAGGGGACAAGCCCCAGCATTTT.

CDR3 coding DNA: TGCAGTGCTAGTTCGGCGGGAGGGTACAATGAGCAGTTCTTC. Its protein is CSASSAGGYNEQFF. This chain connects TRBV20-1 to TRBJ2-1; 9 bases are shared with TRBD2. CDR1 and CDR2 from the germline V gene are DFQATT and SNEGSKA (reference sequence). V gave up 3 bases and J gave up 4 bases; unmatched junction bases: 4. The CDR3 totals 14 residues.

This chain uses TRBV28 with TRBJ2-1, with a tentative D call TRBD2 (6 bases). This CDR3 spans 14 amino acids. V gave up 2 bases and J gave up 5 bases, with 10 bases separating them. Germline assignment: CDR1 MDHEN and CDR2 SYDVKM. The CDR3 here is CASSLGGGDNEQFF. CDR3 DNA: TGTGCCAGCAGTTTAGGGGGAGGCGACAATGAGCAGTTCTTC.